This note documents a single TCR beta chain sequence. The CDR3 has 16 residues. The ends lost 2 bases at V and 8 bases at J; junction bases unmatched: 13. Germline V lookup: CDR1 LNHDA, CDR2 SQIVND (reference sequence). Sequenced by immunoSEQ multiplex PCR; TCRdb stores in-frame clones only, minus some. The profile shows about 50,000 clones, about 94% of them singletons. This sample was included in a study of T cell changes during pregnancy in multiple sclerosis. V and J are TRBV19 and TRBJ2-3; 7 nucleotides match TRBD2. The clonotype originates from a female donor with multiple sclerosis, enrolled in a pregnancy study. The source was CD4+ T cells from peripheral blood mononuclear cells, collected after pregnancy. For the CDR3, the DNA is TGTGCCAGTAGTATAAGGGCGGGAGTTAATGTTGGTACGCAGTATTTT. Encoded protein: CASSIRAGVNVGTQYF. The variable domain in full, completed from reference TRBV19 and TRBJ2-3, reads DGGITQSPKYLFRKEGQNVTLSCEQNLNHDAMYWYRQDPGQGLRLIYYSQIVNDFQKGDIAEGYSVSREKKESFPLTVTSAQKNPTAFYLCASSIRAGVNVGTQYFGPGTRLTVL.